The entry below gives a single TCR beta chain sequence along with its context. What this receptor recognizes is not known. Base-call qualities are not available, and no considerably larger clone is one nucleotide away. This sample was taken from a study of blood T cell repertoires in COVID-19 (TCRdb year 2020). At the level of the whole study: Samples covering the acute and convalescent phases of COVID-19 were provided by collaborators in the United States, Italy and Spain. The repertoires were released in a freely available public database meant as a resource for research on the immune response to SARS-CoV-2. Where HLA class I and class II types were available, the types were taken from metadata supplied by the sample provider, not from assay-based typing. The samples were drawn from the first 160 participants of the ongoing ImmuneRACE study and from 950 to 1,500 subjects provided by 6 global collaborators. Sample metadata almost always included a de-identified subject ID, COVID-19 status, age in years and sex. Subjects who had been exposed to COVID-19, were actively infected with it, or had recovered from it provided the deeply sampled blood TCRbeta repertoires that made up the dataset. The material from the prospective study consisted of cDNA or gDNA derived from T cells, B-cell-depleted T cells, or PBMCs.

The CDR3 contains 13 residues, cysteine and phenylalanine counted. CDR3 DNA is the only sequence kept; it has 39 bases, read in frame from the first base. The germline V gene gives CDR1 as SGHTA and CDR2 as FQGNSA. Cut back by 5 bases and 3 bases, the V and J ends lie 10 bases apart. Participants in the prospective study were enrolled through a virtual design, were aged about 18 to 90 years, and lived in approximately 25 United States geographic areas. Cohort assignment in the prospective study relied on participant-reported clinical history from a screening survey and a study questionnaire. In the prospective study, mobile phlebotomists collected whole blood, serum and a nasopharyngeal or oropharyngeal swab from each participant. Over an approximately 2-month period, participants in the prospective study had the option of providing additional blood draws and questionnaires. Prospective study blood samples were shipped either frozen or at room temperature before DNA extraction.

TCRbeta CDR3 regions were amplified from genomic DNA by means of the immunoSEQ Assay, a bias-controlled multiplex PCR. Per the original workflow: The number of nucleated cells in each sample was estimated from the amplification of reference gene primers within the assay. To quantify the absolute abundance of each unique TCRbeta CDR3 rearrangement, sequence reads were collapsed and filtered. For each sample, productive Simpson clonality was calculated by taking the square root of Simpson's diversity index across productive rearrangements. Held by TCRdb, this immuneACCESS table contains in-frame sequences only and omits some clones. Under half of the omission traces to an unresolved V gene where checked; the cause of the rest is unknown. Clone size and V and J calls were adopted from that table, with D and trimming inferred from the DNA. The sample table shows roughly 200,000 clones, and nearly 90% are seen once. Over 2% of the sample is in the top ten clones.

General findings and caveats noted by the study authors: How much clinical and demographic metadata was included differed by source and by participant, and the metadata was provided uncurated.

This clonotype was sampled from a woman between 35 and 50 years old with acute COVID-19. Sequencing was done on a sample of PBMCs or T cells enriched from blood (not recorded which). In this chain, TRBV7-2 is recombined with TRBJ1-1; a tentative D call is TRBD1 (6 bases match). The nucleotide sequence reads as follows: TGTGCCAGCAGCGGATACAGGGACACTGAAGCTTTCTTT. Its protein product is CASSGYRDTEAFF.